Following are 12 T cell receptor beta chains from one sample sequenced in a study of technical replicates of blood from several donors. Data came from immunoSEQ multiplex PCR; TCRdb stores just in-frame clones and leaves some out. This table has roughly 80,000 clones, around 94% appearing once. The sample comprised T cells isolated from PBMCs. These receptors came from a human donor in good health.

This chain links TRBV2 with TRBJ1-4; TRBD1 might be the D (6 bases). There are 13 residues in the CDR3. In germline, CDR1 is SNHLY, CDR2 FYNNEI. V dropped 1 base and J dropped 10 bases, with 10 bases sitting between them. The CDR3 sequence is CASSEVTGPKLFF. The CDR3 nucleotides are TGTGCCAGCAGTGAAGTTACAGGGCCAAAACTGTTTTTT.

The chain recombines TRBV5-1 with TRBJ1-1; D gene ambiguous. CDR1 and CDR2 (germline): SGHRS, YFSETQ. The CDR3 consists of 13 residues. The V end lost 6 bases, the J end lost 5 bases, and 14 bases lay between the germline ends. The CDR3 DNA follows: TGCGCCAGCAAGCCCACGGGAGGGACTGAAGCTTTCTTT. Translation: CASKPTGGTEAFF.

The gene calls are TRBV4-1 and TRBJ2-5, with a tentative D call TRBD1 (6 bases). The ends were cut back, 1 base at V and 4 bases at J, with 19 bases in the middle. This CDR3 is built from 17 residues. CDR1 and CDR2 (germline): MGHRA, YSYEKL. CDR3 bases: TGCGCCAGCAGCCAAGGCCGGGGCAGGGGCTGGGGAGAGACCCAGTACTTC. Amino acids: CASSQGRGRGWGETQYF.

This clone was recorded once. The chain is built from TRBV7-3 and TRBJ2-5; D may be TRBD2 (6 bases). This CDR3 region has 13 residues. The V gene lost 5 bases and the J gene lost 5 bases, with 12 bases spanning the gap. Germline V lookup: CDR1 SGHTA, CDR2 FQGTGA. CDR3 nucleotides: TGTGCCAGCAGCCCGACTAGGTGGGAGACCCAGTACTTC. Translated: CASSPTRWETQYF.

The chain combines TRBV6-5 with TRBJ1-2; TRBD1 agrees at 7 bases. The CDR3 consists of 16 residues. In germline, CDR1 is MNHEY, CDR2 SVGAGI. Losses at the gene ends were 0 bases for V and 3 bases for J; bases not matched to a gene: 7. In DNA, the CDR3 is TGTGCCAGCAGTTACTCTAGGTGGCAGGGGGACTATGGCTACACCTTC. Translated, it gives CASSYSRWQGDYGYTF.

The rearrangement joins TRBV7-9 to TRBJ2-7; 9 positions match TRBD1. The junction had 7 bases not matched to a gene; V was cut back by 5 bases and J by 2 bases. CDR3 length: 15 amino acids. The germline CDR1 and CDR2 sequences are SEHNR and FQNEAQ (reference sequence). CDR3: CASSPGQGKTYEQYF. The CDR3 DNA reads TGTGCCAGCAGCCCCGGACAGGGGAAGACCTACGAGCAGTACTTC.

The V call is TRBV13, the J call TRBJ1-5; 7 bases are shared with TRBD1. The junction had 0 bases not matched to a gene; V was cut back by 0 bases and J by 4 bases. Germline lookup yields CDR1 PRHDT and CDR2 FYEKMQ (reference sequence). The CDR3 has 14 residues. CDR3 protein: CASSLGDRNQPQHF. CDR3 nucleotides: TGTGCCAGCAGCTTAGGGGACAGGAATCAGCCCCAGCATTTT.

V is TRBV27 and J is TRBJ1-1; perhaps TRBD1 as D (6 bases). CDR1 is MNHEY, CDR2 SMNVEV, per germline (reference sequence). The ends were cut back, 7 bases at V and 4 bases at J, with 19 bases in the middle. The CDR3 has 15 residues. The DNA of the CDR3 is TGTGCCAGCAAACCTGCCCGGGGGGCGAGCACTGAAGCTTTCTTT. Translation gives CASKPARGASTEAFF.

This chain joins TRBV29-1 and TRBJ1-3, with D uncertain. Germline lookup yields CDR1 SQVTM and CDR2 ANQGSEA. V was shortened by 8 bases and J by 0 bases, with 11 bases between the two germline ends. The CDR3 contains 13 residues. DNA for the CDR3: TGCAGCATTCAAGTCTCCTCTGGAAACACCATATATTTT. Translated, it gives CSIQVSSGNTIYF. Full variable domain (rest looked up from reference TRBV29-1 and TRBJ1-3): SAVISQKPSRDICQRGTSLTIQCQVDSQVTMMFWYRQQPGQSLTLIATANQGSEATYESGFVIDKFPISRPNLTFSTLTVSNMSPEDSSIYLCSIQVSSGNTIYFGEGSWLTVV.

CDR3 loop: CASSDGLAGYNEQFF. The DNA for the CDR3 is TGTGCCAGCAGTGACGGGCTAGCGGGGTACAATGAGCAGTTCTTC. The rearrangement uses TRBV25-1 and TRBJ2-1, with 9 bases matching TRBD2. The CDR3 runs to 15 residues. Trimming at V came to 3 bases and at J to 4 bases, leaving 4 bases not matched to a gene. Germline V CDR1 and CDR2: MGHDK, SYGVNS.

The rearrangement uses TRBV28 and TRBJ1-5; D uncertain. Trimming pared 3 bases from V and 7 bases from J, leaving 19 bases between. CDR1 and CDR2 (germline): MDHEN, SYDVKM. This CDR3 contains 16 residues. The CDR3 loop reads CASSLHSQLAGQPQHF. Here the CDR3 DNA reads TGTGCCAGCAGTTTGCACAGCCAACTAGCTGGGCAGCCCCAGCATTTT.

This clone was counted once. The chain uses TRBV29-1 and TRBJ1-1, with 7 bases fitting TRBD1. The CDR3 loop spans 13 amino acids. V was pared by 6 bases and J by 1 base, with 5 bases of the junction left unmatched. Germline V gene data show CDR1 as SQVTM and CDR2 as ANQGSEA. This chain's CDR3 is CSVRAGGNTEAFF. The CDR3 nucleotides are TGCAGCGTGAGGGCAGGGGGGAACACTGAAGCTTTCTTT.